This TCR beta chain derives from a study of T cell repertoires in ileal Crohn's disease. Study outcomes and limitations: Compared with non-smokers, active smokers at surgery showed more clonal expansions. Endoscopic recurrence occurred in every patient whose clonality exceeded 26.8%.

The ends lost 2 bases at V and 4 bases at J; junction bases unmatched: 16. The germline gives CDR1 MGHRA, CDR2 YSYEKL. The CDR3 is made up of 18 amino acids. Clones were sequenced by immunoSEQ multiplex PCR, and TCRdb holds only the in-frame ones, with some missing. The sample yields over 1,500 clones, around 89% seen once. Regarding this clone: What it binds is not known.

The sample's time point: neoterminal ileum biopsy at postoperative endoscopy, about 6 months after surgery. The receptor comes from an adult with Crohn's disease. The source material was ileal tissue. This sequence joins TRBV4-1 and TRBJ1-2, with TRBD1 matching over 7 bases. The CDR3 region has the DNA TGCGCCAGCAGCCAACCCTCGGGACAGCCTAATGGATTCTATGGCTACACCTTC. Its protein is CASSQPSGQPNGFYGYTF.